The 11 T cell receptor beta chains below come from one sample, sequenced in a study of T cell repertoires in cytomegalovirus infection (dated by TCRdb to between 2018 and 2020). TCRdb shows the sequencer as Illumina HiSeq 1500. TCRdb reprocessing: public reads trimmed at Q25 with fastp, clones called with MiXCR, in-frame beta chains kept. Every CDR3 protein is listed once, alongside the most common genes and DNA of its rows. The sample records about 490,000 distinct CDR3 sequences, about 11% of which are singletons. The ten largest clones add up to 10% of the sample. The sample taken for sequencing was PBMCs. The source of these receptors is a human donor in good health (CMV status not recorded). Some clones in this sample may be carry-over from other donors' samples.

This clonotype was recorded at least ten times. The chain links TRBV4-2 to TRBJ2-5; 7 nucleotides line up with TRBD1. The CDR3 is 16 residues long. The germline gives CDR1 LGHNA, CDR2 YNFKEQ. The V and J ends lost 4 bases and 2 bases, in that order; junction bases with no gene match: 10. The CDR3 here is CASSRRQGEGQETQYF. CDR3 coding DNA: TGTGCCAGCAGCCGACGACAGGGCGAGGGTCAAGAGACCCAGTACTTC.

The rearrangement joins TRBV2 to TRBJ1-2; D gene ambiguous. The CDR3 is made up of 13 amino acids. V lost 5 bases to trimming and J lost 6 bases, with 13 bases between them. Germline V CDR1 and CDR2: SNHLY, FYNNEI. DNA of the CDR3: TGTGCCAGCAGTTTCCTCGGGGATGATGGCTACACCTTC. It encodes CASSFLGDDGYTF.

The DNA of the CDR3 is TGCAGCGTATCTCCGGGACAGGGCTATGGCTACACCTTC. As protein: CSVSPGQGYGYTF. The chain has TRBV20-1 and TRBJ1-2, with 9 bases identical to TRBD1. Germline-derived CDR1 and CDR2 are DFQATT and SNEGSKA (reference sequence). The CDR3 is 13 amino acids.

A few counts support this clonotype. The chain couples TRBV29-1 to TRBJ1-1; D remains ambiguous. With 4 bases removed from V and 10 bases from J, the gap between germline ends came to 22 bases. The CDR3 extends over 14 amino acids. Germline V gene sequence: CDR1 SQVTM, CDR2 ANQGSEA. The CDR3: CSVVPGVGFLGAFF. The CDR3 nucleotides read TGCAGCGTTGTGCCCGGGGTGGGGTTTTTAGGAGCTTTCTTT.

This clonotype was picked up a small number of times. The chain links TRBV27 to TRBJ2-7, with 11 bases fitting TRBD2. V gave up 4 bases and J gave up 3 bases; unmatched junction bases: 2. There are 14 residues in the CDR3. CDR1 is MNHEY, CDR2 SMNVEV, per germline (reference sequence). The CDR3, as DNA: TGTGCCAGCAGTTGGACTAGCGGGTACTACGAGCAGTACTTC. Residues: CASSWTSGYYEQYF.

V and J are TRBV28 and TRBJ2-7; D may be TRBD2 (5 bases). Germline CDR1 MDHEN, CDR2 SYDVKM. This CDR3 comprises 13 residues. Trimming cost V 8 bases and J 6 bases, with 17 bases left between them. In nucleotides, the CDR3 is TGTGCCAGCCGGGGATCTAGATCTGTCGAGCAGTACTTC. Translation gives CASRGSRSVEQYF. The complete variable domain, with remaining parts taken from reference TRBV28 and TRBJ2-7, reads DVKVTQSSRYLVKRTGEKVFLECVQDMDHENMFWYRQDPGLGLRLIYFSYDVKMKEKGDIPEGYSVSREKKERFSLILESASTNQTSMYLCASRGSRSVEQYFGPGTRLTVT.

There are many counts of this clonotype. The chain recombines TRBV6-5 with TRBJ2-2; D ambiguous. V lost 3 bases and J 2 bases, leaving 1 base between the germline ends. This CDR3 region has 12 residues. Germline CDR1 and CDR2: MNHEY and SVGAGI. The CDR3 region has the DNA TGTGCCAGCAGTTATAACACCGGGGAGCTGTTTTTT. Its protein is CASSYNTGELFF.

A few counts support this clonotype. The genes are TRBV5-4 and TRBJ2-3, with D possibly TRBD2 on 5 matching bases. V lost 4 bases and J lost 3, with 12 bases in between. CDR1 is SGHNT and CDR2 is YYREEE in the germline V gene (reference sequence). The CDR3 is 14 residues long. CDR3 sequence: CASSPTRGTDTQYF. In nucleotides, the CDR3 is TGTGCCAGCAGCCCCACCAGAGGGACAGATACGCAGTATTTT.

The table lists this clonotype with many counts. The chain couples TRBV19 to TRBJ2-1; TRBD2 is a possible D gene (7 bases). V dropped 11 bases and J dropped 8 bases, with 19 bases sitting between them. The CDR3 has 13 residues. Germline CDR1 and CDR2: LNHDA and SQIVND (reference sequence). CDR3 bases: TGTGCCGGGAAACGGGCGGGGGCTGATGAGCAGTTCTTC. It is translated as CAGKRAGADEQFF.

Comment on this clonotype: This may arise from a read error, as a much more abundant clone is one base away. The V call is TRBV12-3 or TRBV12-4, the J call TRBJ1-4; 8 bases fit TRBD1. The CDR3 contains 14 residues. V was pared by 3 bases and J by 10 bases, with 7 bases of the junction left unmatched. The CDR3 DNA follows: TGTGCCAGCAGTTTGACAGGGGAGGATGCAAAACTGTTTTTT. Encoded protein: CASSLTGEDAKLFF.

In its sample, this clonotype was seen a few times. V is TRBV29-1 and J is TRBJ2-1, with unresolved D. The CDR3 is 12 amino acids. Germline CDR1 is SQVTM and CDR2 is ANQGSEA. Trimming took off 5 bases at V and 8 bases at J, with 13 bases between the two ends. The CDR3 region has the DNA TGCAGCGTTCTTCAGACCGGGCATGAGCAGTTCTTC. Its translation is CSVLQTGHEQFF.